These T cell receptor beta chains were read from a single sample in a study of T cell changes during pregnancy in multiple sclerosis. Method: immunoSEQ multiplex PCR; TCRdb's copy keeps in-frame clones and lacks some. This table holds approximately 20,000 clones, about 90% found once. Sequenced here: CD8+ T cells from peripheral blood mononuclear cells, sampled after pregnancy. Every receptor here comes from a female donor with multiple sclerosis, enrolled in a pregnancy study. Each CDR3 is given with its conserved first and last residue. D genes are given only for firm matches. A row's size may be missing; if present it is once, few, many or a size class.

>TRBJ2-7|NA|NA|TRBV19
CASSIAPQGRNEQYF
TGTGCCAGTAGTATAGCCCCCCAGGGAAGAAACGAGCAGTACTTC
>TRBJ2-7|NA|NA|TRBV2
CASSDWQGPSYEQYF
TGTGCCAGCAGTGATTGGCAGGGGCCATCCTACGAGCAGTACTTC
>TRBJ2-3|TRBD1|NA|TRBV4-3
CASSQKTGYYTDTQYF
TGCGCCAGCAGCCAAAAGACAGGGTATTACACAGATACGCAGTATTTT
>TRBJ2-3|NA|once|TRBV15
CATSRGRGHSTDTQYF
TGTGCCACCAGCAGAGGGCGGGGCCACAGCACAGATACGCAGTATTTT
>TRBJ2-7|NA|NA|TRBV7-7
CASSLALAAEQYF
TGTGCTAGCAGCTTAGCCCTAGCAGCCGAGCAGTACTTC
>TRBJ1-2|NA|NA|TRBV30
CAWSPRWGDTYGYTF
TGTGCCTGGAGTCCACGCTGGGGCGATACTTACGGCTACACCTTC
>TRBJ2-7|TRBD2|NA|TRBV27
CASSPSFSGISYEQYF
TGTGCCAGCAGTCCTTCTTTTAGCGGGATCTCCTACGAGCAGTACTTC
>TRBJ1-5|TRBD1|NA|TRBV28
CASSQYQGASNQPQHF
TGTGCCAGCAGTCAGTATCAGGGGGCGAGCAATCAGCCCCAGCATTTT
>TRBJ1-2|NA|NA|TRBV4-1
CASSQVLSAPLYGYTF
TGCGCCAGCAGCCAAGTTTTGTCCGCGCCTCTATATGGCTACACCTTC
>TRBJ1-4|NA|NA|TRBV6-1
CASTTGLKLFF
TGTGCCAGCACCACTGGGCTAAAACTGTTTTTT
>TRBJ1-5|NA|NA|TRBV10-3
CAISESLNRGGSQPQHF
TGTGCCATCAGTGAGTCGTTGAACAGAGGAGGTTCGCAGCCCCAGCATTTT
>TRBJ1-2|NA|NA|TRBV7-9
CASSHTGGSRLVYGYTF
TGTGCCAGCAGCCATACGGGGGGGTCCCGCCTAGTCTATGGCTACACCTTC
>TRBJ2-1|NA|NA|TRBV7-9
CASSLAGGLNNEQFF
TGTGCCAGCAGCTTAGCGGGAGGACTGAACAATGAGCAGTTCTTC
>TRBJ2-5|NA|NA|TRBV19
CASSKNGETQYF
TGTGCCAGTAGTAAAAACGGTGAGACCCAGTACTTC
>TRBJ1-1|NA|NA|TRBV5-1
CASSLVVPEDTEAFF
TGCGCCAGCAGCTTGGTGGTCCCGGAGGACACTGAAGCTTTCTTT
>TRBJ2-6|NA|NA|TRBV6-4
CASSDSASGSGANVLTF
TGTGCCAGCAGTGACTCGGCCAGCGGCTCTGGGGCCAACGTCCTGACTTTC
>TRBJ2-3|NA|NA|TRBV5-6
CASSLQVVVTDTQYF
TGTGCCAGCAGCTTGCAGGTAGTAGTCACAGATACGCAGTATTTT
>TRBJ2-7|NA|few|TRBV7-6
CASSAGPNYEQYF
TGTGCCAGCAGCGCGGGCCCGAACTACGAGCAGTACTTC
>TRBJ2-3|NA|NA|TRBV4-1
CASSHPAWSDTQYF
TGCGCCAGCAGCCATCCCGCGTGGTCAGATACGCAGTATTTT
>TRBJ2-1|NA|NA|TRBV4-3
CASSSGVAYNEQFF
TGCGCCAGCAGCTCCGGGGTCGCCTACAATGAGCAGTTCTTC
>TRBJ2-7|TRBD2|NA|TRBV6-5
CASSTLAGESYEQYF
TGTGCCAGCAGCACATTAGCGGGGGAGTCCTACGAGCAGTACTTC
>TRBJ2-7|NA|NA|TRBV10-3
CAISDENEQYF
TGTGCCATCAGTGATGAGAACGAGCAGTACTTC
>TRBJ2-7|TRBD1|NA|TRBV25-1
CASSGQIRDRGVYEQYF
TGTGCCAGCAGTGGACAGATACGGGACAGAGGGGTCTACGAGCAGTACTTC
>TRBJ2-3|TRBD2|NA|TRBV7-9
CASSFEGGPDF
TGTGCCAGCAGCTTTGAGGGAGGGCCGGATTTT
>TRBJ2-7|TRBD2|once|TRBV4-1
CASSQEASGSYEQYF
TGCGCCAGCAGCCAAGAGGCTAGCGGGAGTTACGAGCAGTACTTC
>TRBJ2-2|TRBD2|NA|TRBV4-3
CASSQGSLLAGGGTGELFF
TGCGCCAGCAGCCAAGGTTCTTTACTAGCGGGAGGCGGCACCGGGGAGCTGTTTTTT
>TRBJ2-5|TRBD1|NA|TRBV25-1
CASSVAGGNQETQYF
TGTGCCAGCAGTGTGGCAGGGGGCAACCAAGAGACCCAGTACTTC
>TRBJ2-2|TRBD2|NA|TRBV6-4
CASSQLAGVGAGELFF
TGTGCCAGCAGTCAACTAGCGGGAGTAGGGGCCGGGGAGCTGTTTTTT
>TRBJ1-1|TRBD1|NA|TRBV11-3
CASSSGTATEAFF
TGTGCCAGCAGCTCCGGGACAGCTACTGAAGCTTTCTTT
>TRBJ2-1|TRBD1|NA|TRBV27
CASSPGQGFINEQFF
TGTGCCAGCAGTCCAGGACAGGGTTTCATCAATGAGCAGTTCTTC
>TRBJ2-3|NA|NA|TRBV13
CASSFLAEGGTDTQYF
TGTGCCAGCAGCTTTTTAGCGGAGGGAGGCACAGATACGCAGTATTTT
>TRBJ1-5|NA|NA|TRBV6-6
CASSLQGYNQPQHF
TGTGCCAGCAGCCTCCAGGGTTACAATCAGCCCCAGCATTTT
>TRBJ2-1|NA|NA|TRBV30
CAWSPRGSYNEQFF
TGTGCCTGGAGTCCCCGCGGCTCCTACAATGAGCAGTTCTTC
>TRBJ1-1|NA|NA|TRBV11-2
CASSVMNTEAFF
TGTGCCAGCAGCGTTATGAACACTGAAGCTTTCTTT
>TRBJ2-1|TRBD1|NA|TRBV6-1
CASSMTGGSYNEQFF
TGTGCCAGCAGTATGACAGGGGGGTCCTACAATGAGCAGTTCTTC
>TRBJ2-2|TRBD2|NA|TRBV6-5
CASSYSSGSGRELFF
TGTGCCAGCAGTTACTCGAGCGGGAGCGGAAGGGAGCTGTTTTTT
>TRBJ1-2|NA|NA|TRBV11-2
CASSSGTIYGYTF
TGTGCCAGCAGCTCTGGGACTATCTATGGCTACACCTTC
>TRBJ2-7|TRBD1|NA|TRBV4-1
CASSPGTGGYEQYF
TGCGCCAGCAGCCCGGGGACAGGGGGCTACGAGCAGTACTTC
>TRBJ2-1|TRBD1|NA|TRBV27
CASSLNRGNEQFF
TGTGCCAGCAGTTTAAACAGGGGCAATGAGCAGTTCTTC
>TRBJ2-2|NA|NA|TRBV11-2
CASSRPGFTGELFF
TGTGCCAGCAGCCGTCCAGGGTTCACCGGGGAGCTGTTTTTT
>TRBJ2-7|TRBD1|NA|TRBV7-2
CASSSSGDRSYEQYF
TGTGCCAGCAGCTCCTCAGGGGACAGATCCTACGAGCAGTACTTC
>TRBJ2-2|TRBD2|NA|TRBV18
CASSLGASGSPMSGELFF
TGTGCCAGCTCACTGGGGGCTAGCGGGAGCCCCATGAGCGGGGAGCTGTTTTTT
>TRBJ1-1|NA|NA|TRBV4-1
CASSRIHGENTEAFF
TGCGCCAGCAGCCGGATCCACGGGGAGAACACTGAAGCTTTCTTT
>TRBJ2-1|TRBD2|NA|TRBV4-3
CASSQEGPGLAGVSEQFF
TGCGCCAGCAGCCAAGAGGGACCGGGACTAGCGGGAGTGTCCGAGCAGTTCTTC